A selection of T cell receptor beta chains follows, all from one sample in a study of T-cell memory formation after mild COVID-19. From the 5' RACE reads, TCRdb called clonotypes with MiXCR, one entry per CDR3 protein. The data hold around 400,000 distinct CDR3 sequences, with roughly 26% observed a single time. Sequencing was performed on PBMCs or a T cell subset sorted from them (not recorded which). All receptors come from an adult woman who had mild COVID-19 (a few samples of this study predate the infection). Cell type and time point are not known. CDR3s include the opening cysteine and the closing phenylalanine or tryptophan. The order of the fields is CDR3 length, V gene, CDR3 protein.

len: 18; v_gene: TRBV7-6; CDR3aa: CASSPSPSGRASRNEQFF
len: 17; v_gene: TRBV18; CDR3aa: CASSPPSERGGRNEQFF
len: 15; v_gene: TRBV7-6; CDR3aa: CASSHADRMNTEAFF
len: 17; v_gene: TRBV11-2; CDR3aa: CASSPIIDRPAGETQYF
len: 15; v_gene: TRBV20-1; CDR3aa: CSATRDGGLNTEAFF
len: 17; v_gene: TRBV3-1; CDR3aa: CASRLKARQKNTDTQYF
len: 15; v_gene: TRBV6-5; CDR3aa: CASSLTGTGIIEQYF
len: 17; v_gene: TRBV24-1; CDR3aa: CATSDSFGASTRETQYF
len: 15; v_gene: TRBV30; CDR3aa: CACLGTGGFAGELFF
len: 12; v_gene: TRBV2; CDR3aa: CASRDRGKTQYF
len: 16; v_gene: TRBV4-1; CDR3aa: CASSQDFQGATDTQYF
len: 15; v_gene: TRBV6-4; CDR3aa: CASSDSAGATDTQYF
len: 15; v_gene: TRBV12-3/TRBV12-4; CDR3aa: CASTNRDPLGGEQFF
len: 13; v_gene: TRBV4-2; CDR3aa: CASSHGRLYEQYF